The rows below give T cell receptor beta chains drawn from one sample of a study of T cell responses to AZD1222 COVID-19 vaccine. Data came from immunoSEQ multiplex PCR; TCRdb stores just in-frame clones and leaves some out. The sample has about 48,000 clones, about 86% seen once; the top ten hold around 6.5%. The material was peripheral blood, obtained 28 days after the second AZD1222 dose. The source is an adult who received the AZD1222 COVID-19 vaccine. CDR3s include the opening cysteine and the closing phenylalanine or tryptophan. D genes are given only for firm matches. The listing skips clone size in some rows; elsewhere it reads once, few, many or a size class.

abundance	j_gene	v_gene	d_gene	CDR3nt	CDR3aa
.	TRBJ2-7	TRBV13	TRBD2	TGTGCCAGCAGCAAGTTAGCGGGAGGCTCCTACGAGCAGTACTTC	CASSKLAGGSYEQYF
.	TRBJ2-7	TRBV12-3/TRBV12-4	.	TGTGCCAGCAATAGCGGCGGGCATCAGTACTTC	CASNSGGHQYF
.	TRBJ1-4	TRBV27	.	TGTGCCAGCAGTTTAGGGTGGGGGCGTGAAGAAAAACTGTTTTTT	CASSLGWGREEKLFF
once	TRBJ2-3	TRBV11-3	.	TGTGCCAGCAGCCCCCAGTTTGGTTCGAGCACAGATACGCAGTATTTT	CASSPQFGSSTDTQYF
.	TRBJ1-1	TRBV12-3/TRBV12-4	.	TGTGCCAGCAGCCAGAACACTGAAGCTTTCTTT	CASSQNTEAFF
.	TRBJ2-2	TRBV7-9	.	TGTGCCACCCAAGAACGGACCCCGACCGGGGAGCTGTTTTTT	CATQERTPTGELFF
.	TRBJ1-4	TRBV11-1	.	TGTGCCAGCAGCCCCGCGGACGGTTCAAATGAAAAACTGTTTTTT	CASSPADGSNEKLFF
.	TRBJ2-1	TRBV6-4	TRBD1	TGTGCCAGCAGGCCCGGACAGGGGGCTAATGAGCAGTTCTTC	CASRPGQGANEQFF
.	TRBJ2-7	TRBV6-2/TRBV6-3	.	TGTGCCAGCAGTCCGGTAAACAGGGTTCGGGAGCAGTACTTC	CASSPVNRVREQYF
.	TRBJ2-7	TRBV7-2	.	TGTGCCAGCAGCTTAGAGAATCGCTACGAGCAGTACTTC	CASSLENRYEQYF
few	TRBJ2-2	TRBV10-1	.	TGCGCCAGCAGTGAGTCTAGTGGGGCGAACACCGGGGAGCTGTTTTTT	CASSESSGANTGELFF
few	TRBJ2-1	TRBV5-4	.	TGTGCCAGCAGCTTGGTACCAGGGGATGAGCAGTTCTTC	CASSLVPGDEQFF
.	TRBJ2-1	TRBV7-2	.	TGTGCCAGCAGCGCGGACTTCAATGAGCAGTTCTTC	CASSADFNEQFF
.	TRBJ1-1	TRBV3-1/TRBV3-2	.	TGTGCCAGCAGCCAAGATGGGGCGGGGGGCGTAGAAGCTTTCTTT	CASSQDGAGGVEAFF
few	TRBJ2-1	TRBV18	TRBD2	TGTGCCAGCTCACCACGGCCAGGGGGCAGCGGGAGGGCCCTTCGGAATGAGCAGTTCTTC	CASSPRPGGSGRALRNEQFF
.	TRBJ2-7	TRBV5-1	.	TGCGCCAGCAGCAGGACCGGGACGAGCTCCTACGAGCAGTACTTC	CASSRTGTSSYEQYF
.	TRBJ1-1	TRBV7-9	.	TGTGCCAGCAAGTCCGGGACGGCAGGCAACACTGAAGCTTTCTTT	CASKSGTAGNTEAFF
once	TRBJ1-2	TRBV7-3	TRBD1	TGTGCCAGCAGCTTACAGGGGGCGAGCGGCGGCTACACCTTC	CASSLQGASGGYTF
.	TRBJ2-1	TRBV29-1	.	TGCAGGGGGGCGCGGAATTACAATGAGCAGTTCTTC	CRGARNYNEQFF
.	TRBJ1-3	TRBV4-3	TRBD1	TGCGCCAGCAGCCAAGAACGACAGGGTAACACCATATATTTT	CASSQERQGNTIYF
.	TRBJ2-1	TRBV9	.	TGTGCCAGCAGCGTAGGGCCCAGCGGGGAGCAGTTCTTC	CASSVGPSGEQFF
once	TRBJ2-7	TRBV19	TRBD1	TGTGCCAGTAGTGTTGGCCCGGACAGGTACGAGCAGTACTTC	CASSVGPDRYEQYF
.	TRBJ2-3	TRBV10-2	.	TGCGCCGGTGGGCGGGAAGGCACAGATACGCAGTATTTT	CAGGREGTDTQYF
.	TRBJ2-3	TRBV5-6	.	TGTGCCAGCAGCTCTTGGCGGGCAGATACGCAGTATTTT	CASSSWRADTQYF
.	TRBJ2-7	TRBV4-1	.	TGCGCCAGCAGCCAAGCCGGGACACCATCAGACCGGTACTTC	CASSQAGTPSDRYF
.	TRBJ2-7	TRBV7-2	.	TGTGCCAGCAGCTTAGCCAGGGTCAGGGAGCAGTACTTC	CASSLARVREQYF
.	TRBJ2-2	TRBV21-1	.	TGTGCCAGCAGCAATAGACAGGGGAAGGGCGGGGAGCTGTTTTTT	CASSNRQGKGGELFF
.	TRBJ2-2	TRBV5-4	.	TGTGCCATTCGGGGTAGCGGAGCCGCGAACACCGGGGAGCTGTTTTTT	CAIRGSGAANTGELFF
.	TRBJ2-7	TRBV20-1	.	TGCAGGGTGGGGGGTTCCTACGAGCAGTACTTC	CRVGGSYEQYF
.	TRBJ1-5	TRBV2	.	TGTGCCAGCGGGATGACAGCGCCCCAGCATTTT	CASGMTAPQHF
.	TRBJ2-2	TRBV6-5	TRBD2	TGTGCCAGCAGGACTAGCGGGACTGGGGAGCTGTTTTTT	CASRTSGTGELFF
.	TRBJ2-5	TRBV11-1	TRBD2	TGTGCCAGCAACAGCCAGGAGCGGGGATCCCGAGAGACCCAGTACTTC	CASNSQERGSRETQYF
.	TRBJ2-7	TRBV6-5	.	TGTGCCAGCAGTTACACAGGCATCGAGCAGTACTTC	CASSYTGIEQYF
.	TRBJ1-2	TRBV6-5	TRBD1	TGTGCCAGCACCGTACAGGGGTTCTATGGCTACACCTTC	CASTVQGFYGYTF
once	TRBJ2-3	TRBV11-2	TRBD2	TGTGCCAGCAGCCCTAACACCCCGACTAGCGGACTAGATACGCAGTATTTT	CASSPNTPTSGLDTQYF
.	TRBJ2-1	TRBV5-1	TRBD2	TGCGCCAGCAGCTTGGTCTCAGCGGGAGGGCACGATGAGCAGTTCTTC	CASSLVSAGGHDEQFF
.	TRBJ2-5	TRBV15	TRBD2	TGTGCCACCAGCAGGGGAAAGCTAGCGGTCCAAGAGACCCAGTACTTC	CATSRGKLAVQETQYF
few	TRBJ1-6	TRBV13	TRBD1	TGTGCCAGCAGCTCCAACAGGGGGAGCTCCTATAATTCACCCCTCCACTTT	CASSSNRGSSYNSPLHF
.	TRBJ1-1	TRBV9	TRBD1	TGTGCCAGCGCTCCGACAGGGATGAACACTGAAGCTTTCTTT	CASAPTGMNTEAFF
.	TRBJ1-3	TRBV3-1/TRBV3-2	.	TGTGCCAGCAGCCCCCATTCGGAAGGGCTTGGAAACACCATATATTTT	CASSPHSEGLGNTIYF
once	TRBJ1-4	TRBV11-3	TRBD1	TGTGCCAGCAGCTCCAACAGGGGGCGAGATGAAAAACTGTTTTTT	CASSSNRGRDEKLFF
.	TRBJ2-3	TRBV19	.	TGTGCCAGTAGTATAGACACAGATACGCAGTATTTT	CASSIDTDTQYF
.	TRBJ2-1	TRBV7-2	TRBD2	TGTGCCAGCAGTCGACTAGCGAGCTCCTACAATGAGCAGTTCTTC	CASSRLASSYNEQFF
.	TRBJ1-6	TRBV13	.	TGTGCCAGCAGCTTACGGGCAGGGCGGTCACCCCTCCACTTT	CASSLRAGRSPLHF
.	TRBJ1-1	TRBV3-1/TRBV3-2	.	TGTGCCAGCAGCCAAGATTTGTCAGTCACTGAAGCTTTCTTT	CASSQDLSVTEAFF
.	TRBJ2-5	TRBV27	.	TGTGCCAGCAGTTTATCGTGGGCAGCGCAAGAGACCCAGTACTTC	CASSLSWAAQETQYF
.	TRBJ2-3	TRBV19	.	TGTGCCAGTAGTCCCCTAGCGTACTTCACAGATACGCAGTATTTT	CASSPLAYFTDTQYF
.	TRBJ1-2	TRBV6-2/TRBV6-3	.	TGTGCCAGCAGTTACCCGGGGGAGGACAACTATGGCTACACCTTC	CASSYPGEDNYGYTF